These 9 T cell receptor beta chains originate from one sample sequenced in a study of technical replicates of blood from several donors. Profiled with immunoSEQ multiplex PCR; TCRdb holds only in-frame clones, not every one. The sample yields roughly 76,000 clones, 80% to 90% seen once. The sequenced material came from PBMCs. The source of these receptors is a human donor in good health. Some clones in this sample may be carry-over from other donors' samples.

The chain joins TRBV30 to TRBJ1-6; D call uncertain. The CDR3 runs to 13 residues. Deletions cut 2 bases from V and 3 bases from J, with 5 bases between. The germline V gene has CDR1 GTSNPN and CDR2 SVGIG (reference sequence). CDR3 sequence reads: CAWSSFYNSPLHF. The DNA of the CDR3 is TGTGCCTGGAGTTCGTTCTATAATTCACCCCTCCACTTT.

This chain connects TRBV5-1 to TRBJ2-7, with D perhaps matching TRBD2 (6 bases). The CDR3 is 13 amino acids. Germline V gene sequence: CDR1 SGHRS, CDR2 YFSETQ. V lost 6 bases, J lost 1 base, and 11 bases lay in between. CDR3 sequence: CASTRGSSYEQYF. CDR3 sequence (DNA): TGCGCCAGCACCCGGGGGAGTTCCTACGAGCAGTACTTC.

CDR3 residues: CASSDQRGSSYNEQFF. The CDR3 DNA sequence: TGTGCCAGCAGTGACCAACGGGGGAGCTCCTACAATGAGCAGTTCTTC. The genes are TRBV6-4 and TRBJ2-1; possibly TRBD2 for D (6 bases). The CDR3 spans 16 residues. Deletions cut 2 bases from V and 0 bases from J, with 11 bases between. The germline CDR1 and CDR2 sequences are MRHNA and SNTAGT.

The gene calls are TRBV13 and TRBJ2-3; D possibly corresponds to TRBD2 (6 bases). V lost 5 bases and J 2 bases, leaving 11 bases between the germline ends. Germline CDR1 PRHDT, CDR2 FYEKMQ (reference sequence). This CDR3 region has 14 residues. The CDR3 region is CASSPGEDTDTQYF. The CDR3 DNA sequence: TGTGCCAGCAGCCCCGGGGAGGACACAGATACGCAGTATTTT.

The V and J genes are TRBV15 and TRBJ1-1; D unclear. V dropped 4 bases and J dropped 3 bases, with 9 bases sitting between them. Per germline, CDR1 LNHNV and CDR2 YYDKDF (reference sequence). CDR3 length equals 13 residues. The CDR3 here is CATSKQQYTEAFF. CDR3 nucleotide sequence: TGTGCCACCAGCAAACAGCAGTACACTGAAGCTTTCTTT.

V and J are TRBV11-1 and TRBJ2-7; the match to TRBD2 covers 8 bases. This CDR3 comprises 14 residues. Per germline, CDR1 SGHAT and CDR2 FQDESV (reference sequence). Trimming cost V 1 base and J 7 bases; bases outside gene matches: 6. The CDR3 here is CASSLDGGAWEQYF. CDR3 in DNA: TGTGCCAGCAGCTTAGACGGGGGGGCCTGGGAGCAGTACTTC.

The genes are TRBV7-9 and TRBJ2-7; the match to TRBD2 covers 13 bases. Losses at the gene ends were 4 bases for V and 6 bases for J; bases not matched to a gene: 18. The germline V gene has CDR1 SEHNR and CDR2 FQNEAQ (reference sequence). The CDR3 has 19 residues. The DNA for the CDR3 is TGTGCCAGCAGCTGGAACTCCGGGACTAGCGGGACACGGGCGGTCGAGCAGTACTTC. This codes for CASSWNSGTSGTRAVEQYF.

This chain joins TRBV2 and TRBJ1-6; D might be TRBD1 (6 bases). Germline CDR1 reads SNHLY; CDR2 reads FYNNEI. The CDR3 consists of 15 residues. Between the trimmed V and J ends, which lost 1 base and 7 bases, there was a span of 11 bases. The CDR3 reads CASSEGRGGNSPLHF. In DNA, the CDR3 is TGTGCCAGCAGTGAAGGAAGGGGGGGCAATTCACCCCTCCACTTT.

V and J are TRBV29-1 and TRBJ2-1; 8 bases line up with TRBD2. This CDR3 is built from 13 residues. Per the germline V gene, CDR1 is SQVTM and CDR2 is ANQGSEA. J gave up 2 bases and V 7 bases, and 4 bases lay outside the gene matches. CDR3 bases: TGCAGCGCGCTACTAGCGGCCTACAATGAGCAGTTCTTC. As protein: CSALLAAYNEQFF.